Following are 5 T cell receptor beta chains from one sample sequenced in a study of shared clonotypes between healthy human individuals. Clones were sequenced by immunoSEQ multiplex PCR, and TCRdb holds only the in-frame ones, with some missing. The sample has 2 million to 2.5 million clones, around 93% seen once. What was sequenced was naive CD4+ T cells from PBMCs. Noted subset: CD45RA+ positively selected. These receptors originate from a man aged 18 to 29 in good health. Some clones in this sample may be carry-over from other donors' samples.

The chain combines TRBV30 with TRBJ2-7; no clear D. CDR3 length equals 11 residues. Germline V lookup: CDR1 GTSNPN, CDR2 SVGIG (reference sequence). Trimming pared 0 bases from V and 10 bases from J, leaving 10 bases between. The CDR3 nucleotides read TGTGCCTGGAGTGTTCGTAGTCCACAGTACTTC. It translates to CAWSVRSPQYF.

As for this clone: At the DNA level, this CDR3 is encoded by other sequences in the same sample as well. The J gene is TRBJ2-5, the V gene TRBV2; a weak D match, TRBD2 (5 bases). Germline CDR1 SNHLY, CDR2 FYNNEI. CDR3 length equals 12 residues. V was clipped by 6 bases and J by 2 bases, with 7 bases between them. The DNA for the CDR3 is TGTGCCAGCAGCCGGGGTCAAGAGACCCAGTACTTC. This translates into CASSRGQETQYF.

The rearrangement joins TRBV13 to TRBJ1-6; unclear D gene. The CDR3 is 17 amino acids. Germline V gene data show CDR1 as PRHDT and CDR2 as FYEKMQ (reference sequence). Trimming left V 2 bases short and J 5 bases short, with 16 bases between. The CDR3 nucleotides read TGTGCCAGCAGCTTAAGGACCTACCGACCCCATAATTCACCCCTCCACTTT. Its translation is CASSLRTYRPHNSPLHF.

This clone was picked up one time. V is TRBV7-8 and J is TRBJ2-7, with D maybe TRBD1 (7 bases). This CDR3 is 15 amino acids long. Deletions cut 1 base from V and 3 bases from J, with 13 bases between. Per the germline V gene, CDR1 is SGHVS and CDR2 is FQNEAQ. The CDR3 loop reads CASSLGGQGGYEQYF. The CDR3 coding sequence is TGTGCCAGCAGCTTAGGAGGCCAGGGGGGCTACGAGCAGTACTTC.

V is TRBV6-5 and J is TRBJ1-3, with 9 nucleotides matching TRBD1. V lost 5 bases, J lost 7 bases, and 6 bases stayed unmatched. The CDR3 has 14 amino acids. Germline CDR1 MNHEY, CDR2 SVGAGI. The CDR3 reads CASSPTGGLNTIYF. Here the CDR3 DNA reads TGTGCCAGCAGTCCGACAGGGGGTCTTAACACCATATATTTT.